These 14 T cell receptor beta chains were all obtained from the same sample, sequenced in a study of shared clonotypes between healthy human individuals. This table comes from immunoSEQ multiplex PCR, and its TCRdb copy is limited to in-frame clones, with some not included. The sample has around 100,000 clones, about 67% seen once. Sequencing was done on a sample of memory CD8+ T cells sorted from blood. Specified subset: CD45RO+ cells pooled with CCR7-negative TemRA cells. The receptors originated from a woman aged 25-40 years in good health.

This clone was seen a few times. Here the CDR3 reads CASRLQGRFQETQYF. In nucleotides, the CDR3 is TGTGCCAGCAGGCTGCAGGGACGGTTCCAAGAGACCCAGTACTTC. This chain connects TRBV13 to TRBJ2-5; the D gene could be TRBD1 or TRBD2 (5 bases each). The CDR3 runs 15 residues. Per germline, CDR1 PRHDT and CDR2 FYEKMQ (reference sequence). V was shortened by 6 bases and J by 1 base, with 15 bases between the two germline ends.

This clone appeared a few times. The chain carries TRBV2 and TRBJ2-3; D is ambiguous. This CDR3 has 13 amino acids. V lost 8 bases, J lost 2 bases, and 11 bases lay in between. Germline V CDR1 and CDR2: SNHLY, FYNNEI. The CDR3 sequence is CASHLTYTDTQYF. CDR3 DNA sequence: TGTGCCAGCCATTTGACATACACAGATACGCAGTATTTT.

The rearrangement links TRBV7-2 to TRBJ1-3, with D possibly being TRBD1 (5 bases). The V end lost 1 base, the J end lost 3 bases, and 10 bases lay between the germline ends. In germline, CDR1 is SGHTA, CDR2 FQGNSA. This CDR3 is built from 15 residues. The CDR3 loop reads CASSLEAGYGNTIYF. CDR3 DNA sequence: TGTGCCAGCAGCTTAGAGGCAGGGTATGGAAACACCATATATTTT.

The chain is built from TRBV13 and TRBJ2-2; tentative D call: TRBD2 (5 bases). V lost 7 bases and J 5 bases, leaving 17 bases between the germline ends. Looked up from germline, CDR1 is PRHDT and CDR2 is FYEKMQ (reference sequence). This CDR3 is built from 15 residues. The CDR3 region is CASTRDEGETGELFF. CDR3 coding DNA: TGTGCCAGCACCCGGGATGAGGGAGAGACCGGGGAGCTGTTTTTT.

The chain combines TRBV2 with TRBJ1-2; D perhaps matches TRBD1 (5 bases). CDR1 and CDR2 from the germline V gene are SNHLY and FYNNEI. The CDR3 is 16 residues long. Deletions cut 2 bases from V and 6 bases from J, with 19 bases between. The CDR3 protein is CASSENFRTPLNGYTF. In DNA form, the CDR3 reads TGTGCCAGCAGTGAAAATTTTAGGACACCCTTAAATGGCTACACCTTC.

CDR3 DNA sequence: TGTGCTAGTGGACTTGGGGGAAGAAGTTCAGATACGCAGTATTTT. Its protein is CASGLGGRSSDTQYF. The chain couples TRBV12-5 to TRBJ2-3, with D perhaps matching TRBD1 or TRBD2 (5 bases each). The CDR3 length is 15 residues. V gave up 6 bases and J gave up 4 bases, with 17 bases separating them. Germline CDR1 LGHNT, CDR2 FRNRAP.

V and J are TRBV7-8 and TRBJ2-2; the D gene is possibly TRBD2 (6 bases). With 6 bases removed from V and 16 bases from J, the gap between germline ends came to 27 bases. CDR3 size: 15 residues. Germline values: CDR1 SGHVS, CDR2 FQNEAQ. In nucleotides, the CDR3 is TGTGCCAGCAGTCCCCAGGGACTTGTCCGATATGTTCCGTTTTTT. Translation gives CASSPQGLVRYVPFF.

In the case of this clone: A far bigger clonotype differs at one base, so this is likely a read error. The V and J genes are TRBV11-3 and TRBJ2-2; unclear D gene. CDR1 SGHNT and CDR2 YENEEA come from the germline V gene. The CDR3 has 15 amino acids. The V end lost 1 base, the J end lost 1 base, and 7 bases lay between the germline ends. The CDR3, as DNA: TGTGCCAGCAGCTTAGGGCGTGGGAACACCGGGGAGCTGTTTTTT. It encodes CASSLGRGNTGELFF.

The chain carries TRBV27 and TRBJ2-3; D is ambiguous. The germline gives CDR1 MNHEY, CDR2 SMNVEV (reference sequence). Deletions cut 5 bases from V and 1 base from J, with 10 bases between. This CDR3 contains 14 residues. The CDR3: CASSRLYRTDTQYF. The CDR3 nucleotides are TGTGCCAGCAGTCGTCTATATCGCACAGATACGCAGTATTTT.

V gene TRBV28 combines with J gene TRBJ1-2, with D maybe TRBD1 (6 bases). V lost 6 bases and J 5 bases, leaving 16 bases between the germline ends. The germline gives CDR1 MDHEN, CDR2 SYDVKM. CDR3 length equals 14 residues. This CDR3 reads CASRPDSAYYGYTF. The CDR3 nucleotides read TGTGCCAGCAGGCCGGACAGTGCTTATTATGGCTACACCTTC.

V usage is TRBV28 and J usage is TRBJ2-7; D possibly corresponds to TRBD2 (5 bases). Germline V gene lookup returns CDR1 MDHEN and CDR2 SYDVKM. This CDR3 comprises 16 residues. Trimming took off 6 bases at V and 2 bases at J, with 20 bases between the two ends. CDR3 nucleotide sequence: TGTGCCAGCAGCGGAATTCGAAACCCACTAGCCTACGAGCAGTACTTC. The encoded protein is CASSGIRNPLAYEQYF.

The CDR3 loop reads CASSQVIVGLAVGKNIQYF. CDR3 nucleotides: TGTGCCAGCAGCCAAGTAATCGTGGGACTAGCGGTAGGCAAAAACATTCAGTACTTC. The chain carries TRBV4-2 and TRBJ2-4, with 11 bases matching TRBD2. The length of the CDR3 is 19 residues. Germline CDR1 reads LGHNA; CDR2 reads YNFKEQ. V lost 1 base and J lost 3; bases outside the gene matches: 11.

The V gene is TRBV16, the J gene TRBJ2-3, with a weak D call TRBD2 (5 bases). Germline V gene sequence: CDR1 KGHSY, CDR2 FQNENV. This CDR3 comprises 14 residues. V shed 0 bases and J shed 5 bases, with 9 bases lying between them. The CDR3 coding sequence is TGTGCCAGCAGCCAATCCGTCCGGGGAGATACGCAGTATTTT. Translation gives CASSQSVRGDTQYF.

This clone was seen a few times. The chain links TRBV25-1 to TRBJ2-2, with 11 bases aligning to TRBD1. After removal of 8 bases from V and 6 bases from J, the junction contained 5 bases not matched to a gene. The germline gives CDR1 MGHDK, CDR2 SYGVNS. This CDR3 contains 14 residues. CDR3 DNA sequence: TGTGCCAGCGAGGACAGGGGGCAGGCCGGGGAGCTGTTTTTT. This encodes CASEDRGQAGELFF.